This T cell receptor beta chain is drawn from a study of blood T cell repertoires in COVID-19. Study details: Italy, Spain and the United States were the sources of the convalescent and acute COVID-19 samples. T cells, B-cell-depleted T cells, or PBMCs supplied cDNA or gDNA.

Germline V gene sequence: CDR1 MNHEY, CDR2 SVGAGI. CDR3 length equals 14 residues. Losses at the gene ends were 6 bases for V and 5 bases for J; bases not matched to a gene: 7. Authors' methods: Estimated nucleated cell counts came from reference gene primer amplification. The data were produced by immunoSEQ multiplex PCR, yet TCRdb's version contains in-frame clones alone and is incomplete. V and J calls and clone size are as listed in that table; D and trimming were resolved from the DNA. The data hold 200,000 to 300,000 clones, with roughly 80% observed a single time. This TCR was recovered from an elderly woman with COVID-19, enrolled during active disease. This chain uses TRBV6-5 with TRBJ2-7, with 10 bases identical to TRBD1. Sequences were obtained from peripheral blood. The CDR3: CASREGQGRDEQYF. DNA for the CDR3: TGTGCCAGCAGGGAGGGACAGGGGAGAGACGAGCAGTACTTC.